This T cell receptor (beta chain) stems from a study of blood T cell repertoires in COVID-19. The wider study: Acute and convalescent COVID-19 specimens originated in the United States, Italy and Spain.

This clone has ten or more counts. Per the original methods: The assay estimated nucleated cells by amplifying reference gene primers. Produced via immunoSEQ multiplex PCR; TCRdb's table is partial and in-frame only. The DNA gave D and trimming, while V, J and clone size come from that table. The sample has more than 80,000 clones; roughly 72% are singletons. Germline CDR1 and CDR2: PRHDT and FYEKMQ (reference sequence). Trimming pared 8 bases from V and 0 bases from J, leaving 24 bases between. This CDR3 has 18 residues. The clonotype comes from a woman aged 55-70 years in a cohort sampled during active or convalescent COVID-19. The chain links TRBV13 to TRBJ2-3, with a possible D match to TRBD1 (6 bases). Material: peripheral blood. The CDR3 nucleotides are TGTGCCAGCCGTCGTAGGGGCGGGTTGGGACAAAGCACAGATACGCAGTATTTT. Protein: CASRRRGGLGQSTDTQYF.